The rows below give T cell receptor beta chains drawn from one sample of a study of blood T cell repertoires in COVID-19. Produced via immunoSEQ multiplex PCR; TCRdb's table is partial and in-frame only. The table records about 270,000 clones, 91% of them present only once. The sample consisted of PBMCs or T cells enriched from blood (not recorded which). The receptors were gathered from a man in his forties who had been exposed to COVID-19. Each CDR3 is given with its conserved first and last residue. A D gene is named only where the DNA matches it firmly. A clone size is listed for some rows: how often the clone was seen (once, few, many), or a class if it is expanded.

CDR3nt: TGTGCCAGTAGTATTGCGGGAGTGAGCACCGGGGAGCTGTTTTTT; CDR3aa: CASSIAGVSTGELFF; j_gene: TRBJ2-2; abundance: .; v_gene: TRBV19; d_gene: TRBD2
CDR3nt: TGTGCCAGTAGTAACCTTCCGGGTATGAACACTGAAGCTTTCTTT; CDR3aa: CASSNLPGMNTEAFF; j_gene: TRBJ1-1; abundance: .; v_gene: TRBV19; d_gene: .
CDR3nt: TGTGCCAGTAGTATAGTTCCCCCCACTAGCGGGAGGGCCCGGGTCGAGCAGTACTTC; CDR3aa: CASSIVPPTSGRARVEQYF; j_gene: TRBJ2-7; abundance: .; v_gene: TRBV19; d_gene: TRBD2
CDR3nt: TGTGCCAGCAGCTTGGCCGGGACAGTTGCTTACAATGAGCAGTTCTTC; CDR3aa: CASSLAGTVAYNEQFF; j_gene: TRBJ2-1; abundance: .; v_gene: TRBV5-4; d_gene: TRBD1
CDR3nt: TGTGCCAGCAGCCTCAACTTATACGAGCAGTACTTC; CDR3aa: CASSLNLYEQYF; j_gene: TRBJ2-7; abundance: .; v_gene: TRBV11-2; d_gene: .
CDR3nt: TGTGCCAGCATCGGTAGTTGGGGGGGCGCATCTGGAAACACCATATATTTT; CDR3aa: CASIGSWGGASGNTIYF; j_gene: TRBJ1-3; abundance: .; v_gene: TRBV28; d_gene: .
CDR3nt: TGCGCCAGCAGCCAACAGGCCAACGCTCCCTCCTACGAGCAGTACTTC; CDR3aa: CASSQQANAPSYEQYF; j_gene: TRBJ2-7; abundance: .; v_gene: TRBV4-1; d_gene: .
CDR3nt: TGCGCCAGCAGCCAACGGGGTCGTGGCTACACCTTC; CDR3aa: CASSQRGRGYTF; j_gene: TRBJ1-2; abundance: .; v_gene: TRBV4-1; d_gene: .
CDR3nt: TGTGCCAGCAGCCCCCGGGATAGCGGGAGCGATGAGCAGTTCTTC; CDR3aa: CASSPRDSGSDEQFF; j_gene: TRBJ2-1; abundance: few; v_gene: TRBV4-2; d_gene: TRBD2
CDR3nt: TGTGCCACCAGCCAAGGGAGGGGATACAATGAGCAGTTCTTC; CDR3aa: CATSQGRGYNEQFF; j_gene: TRBJ2-1; abundance: .; v_gene: TRBV15; d_gene: TRBD2
CDR3nt: TGTGCCAGCAGCTTAGGTTTGGCGGGAGGGCCCGCGGATACGCAGTATTTT; CDR3aa: CASSLGLAGGPADTQYF; j_gene: TRBJ2-3; abundance: .; v_gene: TRBV13; d_gene: TRBD2
CDR3nt: TGTGCCAGCAGTTTTGGCCCAGATACGCAGTATTTT; CDR3aa: CASSFGPDTQYF; j_gene: TRBJ2-3; abundance: .; v_gene: TRBV12-3/TRBV12-4; d_gene: .
CDR3nt: TGTGCCAGCAGCCGGAATAGACAGAGCACAGATACGCAGTATTTT; CDR3aa: CASSRNRQSTDTQYF; j_gene: TRBJ2-3; abundance: .; v_gene: TRBV4-2; d_gene: .
CDR3nt: TGTGCCAACAGCCACCTCGGAGGGGGCAACTATGGCTACACCTTC; CDR3aa: CANSHLGGGNYGYTF; j_gene: TRBJ1-2; abundance: .; v_gene: TRBV27; d_gene: TRBD1
CDR3nt: TGTGCCAGCAGGAGACCTGGACTAGCGGGAGGTGAGCAGTTCTTC; CDR3aa: CASRRPGLAGGEQFF; j_gene: TRBJ2-1; abundance: .; v_gene: TRBV28; d_gene: TRBD2
CDR3nt: TGTGCCAGTAGTATACGCGGCTATGGCTACACCTTC; CDR3aa: CASSIRGYGYTF; j_gene: TRBJ1-2; abundance: .; v_gene: TRBV19; d_gene: .
CDR3nt: TGTGCCAGCAGTTTATTCCCCGCGGGGTACACAGATACGCAGTATTTT; CDR3aa: CASSLFPAGYTDTQYF; j_gene: TRBJ2-3; abundance: .; v_gene: TRBV27; d_gene: .
CDR3nt: TGTGCCAGCAGCCAACAATATCCGGGACTAGCGGGAGCACATACGCAGTATTTT; CDR3aa: CASSQQYPGLAGAHTQYF; j_gene: TRBJ2-3; abundance: .; v_gene: TRBV3-1/TRBV3-2; d_gene: TRBD2
CDR3nt: TGTGCCAGCAGCTCCCAGGGCGGGAGGCCAGAGACCCAGTACTTC; CDR3aa: CASSSQGGRPETQYF; j_gene: TRBJ2-5; abundance: .; v_gene: TRBV5-6; d_gene: TRBD2
CDR3nt: TGTGCCAGCAGGGAAACCGGGACTGCCTACGAGCAGTACTTC; CDR3aa: CASRETGTAYEQYF; j_gene: TRBJ2-7; abundance: few; v_gene: TRBV7-2; d_gene: .
CDR3nt: TGTGCCAGTACCATTGGAGGGTTAAGCATTCAGTACTTC; CDR3aa: CASTIGGLSIQYF; j_gene: TRBJ2-4; abundance: .; v_gene: TRBV19; d_gene: .
CDR3nt: TGTGCCAGCAGCGTCAGTTTCACCACAGATACGCAGTATTTT; CDR3aa: CASSVSFTTDTQYF; j_gene: TRBJ2-3; abundance: .; v_gene: TRBV5-4; d_gene: .
CDR3nt: TGTGCCAGCAGTGAAGCGGAGGCAGTTGAAAAACTGTTTTTT; CDR3aa: CASSEAEAVEKLFF; j_gene: TRBJ1-4; abundance: .; v_gene: TRBV2; d_gene: .
CDR3nt: TGTGCCAGCAGTGAACGGACGGACACCTATGGCTACACCTTC; CDR3aa: CASSERTDTYGYTF; j_gene: TRBJ1-2; abundance: .; v_gene: TRBV6-1; d_gene: .
CDR3nt: TGCAGTGCTAGTGTACAGGGAGGGCATACGCAGTATTTT; CDR3aa: CSASVQGGHTQYF; j_gene: TRBJ2-3; abundance: .; v_gene: TRBV20-1; d_gene: .
CDR3nt: TGTGCCAGTCAAATTGGGGGACAGGGGTTTAGGGGCTACTTCTTC; CDR3aa: CASQIGGQGFRGYFF; j_gene: TRBJ2-7; abundance: once; v_gene: TRBV28; d_gene: TRBD1
CDR3nt: TGTGCCAGCAGCTCAGCGGGAGAAATTTTCCAAGAGCAGTACTTC; CDR3aa: CASSSAGEIFQEQYF; j_gene: TRBJ2-7; abundance: .; v_gene: TRBV5-4; d_gene: TRBD2
CDR3nt: TGTGCCATCGGACTAGCGGGTGCCTACGAGCAGTACTTC; CDR3aa: CAIGLAGAYEQYF; j_gene: TRBJ2-7; abundance: few; v_gene: TRBV2; d_gene: TRBD2
CDR3nt: TGTGCCAGTAGTACGGGGGAGGGCCTCGGTGAGCAGTTCTTC; CDR3aa: CASSTGEGLGEQFF; j_gene: TRBJ2-1; abundance: .; v_gene: TRBV19; d_gene: TRBD2
CDR3nt: TGCGCCAGCAGCCAAGAAGATCCAGGCCCAGATACGCAGTATTTT; CDR3aa: CASSQEDPGPDTQYF; j_gene: TRBJ2-3; abundance: .; v_gene: TRBV4-1; d_gene: .
CDR3nt: TGTGCCAGCAGCTGGCAAGGGACTAGCGACAATGAGCAGTTCTTC; CDR3aa: CASSWQGTSDNEQFF; j_gene: TRBJ2-1; abundance: .; v_gene: TRBV7-9; d_gene: TRBD2
CDR3nt: TGTGCCAGCAGCTTAGCGGCTAGCGGGAGTTACGAGCAGTACTTC; CDR3aa: CASSLAASGSYEQYF; j_gene: TRBJ2-7; abundance: .; v_gene: TRBV7-2; d_gene: TRBD2
CDR3nt: TGTGCCAGCAGCGTAGACCCAGACGGGGATCAGCCCCAGCATTTT; CDR3aa: CASSVDPDGDQPQHF; j_gene: TRBJ1-5; abundance: .; v_gene: TRBV9; d_gene: .
CDR3nt: TGCAGCGTTCAAAACTACCGGGACAGGGACCCAGATACGCAGTATTTT; CDR3aa: CSVQNYRDRDPDTQYF; j_gene: TRBJ2-3; abundance: once; v_gene: TRBV29-1; d_gene: TRBD1
CDR3nt: TGCAGCGTTGAAGGGCTAGCGGGAGTAGAGCAGTTCTTC; CDR3aa: CSVEGLAGVEQFF; j_gene: TRBJ2-1; abundance: .; v_gene: TRBV29-1; d_gene: TRBD2
CDR3nt: TGCGCCAGCGCAGGGGGCTCTAGCGGGAACTCCTACGAGCAGTACTTC; CDR3aa: CASAGGSSGNSYEQYF; j_gene: TRBJ2-7; abundance: .; v_gene: TRBV5-1; d_gene: .
CDR3nt: TGTGCCAGTAACCCTCGGGGTGGTAACGAGGGTGAAAAACTGTTTTTT; CDR3aa: CASNPRGGNEGEKLFF; j_gene: TRBJ1-4; abundance: .; v_gene: TRBV19; d_gene: .
CDR3nt: TGTGCCAGCAGTTGGGACAAAGTGAACACTGAAGCTTTCTTT; CDR3aa: CASSWDKVNTEAFF; j_gene: TRBJ1-1; abundance: .; v_gene: TRBV6-2/TRBV6-3; d_gene: .
CDR3nt: TGTGCCAGCAGCTTGGGGCAGATCGGAAACACCATATATTTT; CDR3aa: CASSLGQIGNTIYF; j_gene: TRBJ1-3; abundance: .; v_gene: TRBV5-8; d_gene: .
CDR3nt: TGTGCCAGCTCATCCCGGGACAGGGAACGACAGCCCCAGCATTTT; CDR3aa: CASSSRDRERQPQHF; j_gene: TRBJ1-5; abundance: once; v_gene: TRBV18; d_gene: TRBD1
CDR3nt: TGTGCCATCAGCCCTGACCCCCTAGCAAATCGGTTAGAGACCCAGTACTTC; CDR3aa: CAISPDPLANRLETQYF; j_gene: TRBJ2-5; abundance: few; v_gene: TRBV10-3; d_gene: .
CDR3nt: TGTGCCAGCAGCTGGACTAGCGGGAGTCACAATGAGCAGTTCTTC; CDR3aa: CASSWTSGSHNEQFF; j_gene: TRBJ2-1; abundance: .; v_gene: TRBV11-2; d_gene: TRBD2